The 8 T cell receptor beta chains below all came from one sample that was sequenced in a study of neurological immune-mediated disorders (dated 2019 in TCRdb). Library preparation was by 5' RACE. Sequencing used an Illumina HiSeq 2500. Starting from the raw public reads, TCRdb applied fastp trimming at Q25, assembled clones with MiXCR and retained in-frame beta chains. Merged by CDR3 protein, the rows form single entries marked with the most common genes and DNA. The sample table holds roughly 65,000 distinct CDR3 sequences, of which approximately 3.7% were seen once. The ten largest account for under 3% of the sample. The sample taken for sequencing was PBMCs. These TCRs come from a man aged 50 or older with multiple sclerosis.

This clonotype was counted ten times or more. The J gene is TRBJ2-2, the V gene TRBV24-1; D is ambiguous. Trimming shortened V by 7 bases and J by 1 base, and 9 bases separated the two germline ends. The CDR3 spans 14 residues. Germline V gives CDR1 KGHDR, CDR2 SFDVKD. The CDR3 bases are TGTGCCACCAGCTACATGGGGAACACCGGGGAGCTGTTTTTT. The encoded protein is CATSYMGNTGELFF.

This clonotype appeared many times. V gene TRBV6-5 combines with J gene TRBJ2-4, with a possible D match to TRBD1 (6 bases). This CDR3 has 13 amino acids. V was trimmed by 6 bases and J by 6 bases, leaving 12 bases between them. Germline-derived CDR1 and CDR2 are MNHEY and SVGAGI. CDR3 residues: CASRGAGSNIQYF. The CDR3 coding sequence is TGTGCCAGCAGGGGGGCAGGATCAAACATTCAGTACTTC.

This clonotype was observed at least ten times. Germline is not matched at one junction end, which may reflect a read error. The chain uses TRBV5-1 and TRBJ1-5; no clear D. CDR1 and CDR2 (germline): SGHRS, YFSETQ. This CDR3 spans 14 amino acids. The DNA for the CDR3 is TGCGCCAGCAAACCGGGAGTAGGCAATCAGCCCCAGAATTTT. Its protein is CASKPGVGNQPQNF.

This clonotype was seen repeatedly, ten times or more. The chain employs TRBV14 and TRBJ2-7; no reliable D call. The CDR3 consists of 13 residues. Per the germline V gene, CDR1 is SGHDN and CDR2 is FVKESK. V was shortened by 4 bases and J by 6 bases, with 13 bases between the two germline ends. CDR3 sequence reads: CASSPQSRGEQYF. The DNA of the CDR3 is TGTGCCAGCAGCCCACAGTCCCGAGGCGAGCAGTACTTC.

There are many counts of this clonotype. This chain uses TRBV5-1 with TRBJ1-1; no clear D. The V and J ends lost 4 bases and 1 base respectively, with 14 bases between them. This CDR3 region has 15 residues. CDR1 SGHRS and CDR2 YFSETQ come from the germline V gene. The CDR3 DNA reads as TGCGCCAGCAGCATAAGCGGGAGCTCGAACACTGAAGCTTTCTTT. It translates to CASSISGSSNTEAFF.

This clonotype was picked up many times. The genes are TRBV3-1 and TRBJ2-1; 8 bases map to TRBD2. CDR3 length: 15 residues. Unmatched junction bases numbered 2, after V lost 4 bases and J lost 0 bases. Germline-derived CDR1 and CDR2 are LGHDT and YNNKEL (reference sequence). The DNA of the CDR3 is TGTGCCAGCAGCCGAACTAGCGGCTCCTACAATGAGCAGTTCTTC. Its translation: CASSRTSGSYNEQFF.

This clonotype was detected ten times or more. This sequence joins TRBV5-1 and TRBJ2-5; D unresolved. In germline, CDR1 is SGHRS, CDR2 YFSETQ. With 0 bases removed from V and 5 bases from J, the gap between germline ends came to 5 bases. The CDR3 runs to 12 residues. DNA for the CDR3: TGCGCCAGCAGCTTGGGTTCGGAGACCCAGTACTTC. Encoded protein: CASSLGSETQYF.

This clonotype has ten or more counts. The chain couples TRBV20-1 to TRBJ2-3, with 7 bases that match TRBD1. The germline CDR1 and CDR2 sequences are DFQATT and SNEGSKA (reference sequence). The CDR3 has 15 amino acids. V trimming: 3 bases; J trimming: 2 bases; junction bases outside the gene matches: 8. Here the CDR3 DNA reads TGCAGTGCTAGCCGGGACAGCTCCTACACAGATACGCAGTATTTT. Amino acids: CSASRDSSYTDTQYF.